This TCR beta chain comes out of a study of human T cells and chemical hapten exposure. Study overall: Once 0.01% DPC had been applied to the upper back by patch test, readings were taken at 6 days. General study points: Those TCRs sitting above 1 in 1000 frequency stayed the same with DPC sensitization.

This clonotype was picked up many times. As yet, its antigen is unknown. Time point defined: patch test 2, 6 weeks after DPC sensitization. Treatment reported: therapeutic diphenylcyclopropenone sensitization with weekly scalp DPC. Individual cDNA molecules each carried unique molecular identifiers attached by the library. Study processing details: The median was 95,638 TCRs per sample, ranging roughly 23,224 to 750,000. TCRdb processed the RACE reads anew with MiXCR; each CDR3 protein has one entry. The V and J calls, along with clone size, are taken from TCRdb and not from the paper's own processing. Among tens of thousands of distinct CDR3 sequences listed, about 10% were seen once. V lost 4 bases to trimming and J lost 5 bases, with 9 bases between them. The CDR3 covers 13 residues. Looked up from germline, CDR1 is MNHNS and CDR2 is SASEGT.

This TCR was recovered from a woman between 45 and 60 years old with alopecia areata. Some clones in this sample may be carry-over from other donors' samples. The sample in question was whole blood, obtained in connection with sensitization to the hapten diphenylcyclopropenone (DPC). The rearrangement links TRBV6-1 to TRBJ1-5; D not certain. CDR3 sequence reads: CASSGSSDQPQHF. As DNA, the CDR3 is TGTGCCAGCAGTGGATCGAGTGATCAGCCCCAGCATTTT.